The 8 T cell receptor beta chains below all came from one sample that was sequenced in a study of blood T cell repertoires in COVID-19. TCRdb keeps only in-frame clones here, not all; method: immunoSEQ multiplex PCR. This table holds some 150,000 clones, about 83% found once. Input material: peripheral blood. These receptor sequences come from a human donor in a cohort sampled during active COVID-19.

The chain has TRBV5-4 and TRBJ2-4, with D unclear. The CDR3 totals 14 residues. The V gene's germline CDR1 is SGHNT and CDR2 YYREEE (reference sequence). V dropped 4 bases and J dropped 3 bases, with 11 bases sitting between them. CDR3 region: CASSPGPGKNIQYF. CDR3 DNA: TGTGCCAGCAGCCCCGGCCCGGGCAAAAACATTCAGTACTTC.

This CDR3 is CASSITGVTGELFF. CDR3 bases: TGCGCCAGCAGCATAACAGGGGTCACCGGGGAGCTGTTTTTT. V gene TRBV5-1 combines with J gene TRBJ2-2; 7 positions agree with TRBD1. The germline CDR1 and CDR2 sequences are SGHRS and YFSETQ. The CDR3 spans 14 residues. J lost 4 bases, V lost 4 bases, and 4 bases had no gene match.

About this clone: Other DNA sequences in this specimen translate into the identical CDR3. J is TRBJ2-7 and V is TRBV5-8, with D possibly being TRBD1 (6 bases). The CDR3 has 12 amino acids. Germline CDR1 and CDR2: SGHTS and YDEGEE. V was cut by 4 bases and J by 4 bases, with 9 bases left in between. The CDR3 region has the DNA TGTGCCAGCAGCGGGGGCCGATACGAGCAGTACTTC. This encodes CASSGGRYEQYF.

The CDR3 DNA is TGTGCCAGCAGTCCGAATAGCGGGAGGACCTCCTACGAGCAGTACTTC. Translating gives CASSPNSGRTSYEQYF. This sequence joins TRBV7-6 and TRBJ2-7; the match to TRBD2 covers 10 bases. The CDR3 totals 16 residues. Germline CDR1 and CDR2: SGHVS and FNYEAQ. V lost 6 bases to trimming and J lost 0 bases; unmatched junction nucleotides: 8.

This clone was observed once. This chain links TRBV28 with TRBJ1-2; D is undetermined. Trimming shortened V by 6 bases and J by 2 bases, and 7 bases separated the two germline ends. Germline V lookup: CDR1 MDHEN, CDR2 SYDVKM. This CDR3 is 12 amino acids long. The CDR3: CASRSGNYGYTF. In DNA form, the CDR3 reads TGTGCCAGCAGATCCGGGAACTATGGCTACACCTTC.

This sequence joins TRBV25-1 and TRBJ1-2; 9 nucleotides align to TRBD1. CDR1 is MGHDK, CDR2 SYGVNS, per germline. Germline trimming cut 1 base from V and 6 bases from J; bases unmatched to any gene: 9. The CDR3 is made up of 16 amino acids. CDR3 region: CASSESSGQGSNGYTF. The DNA for the CDR3 is TGTGCCAGCAGTGAATCTTCGGGACAGGGATCCAATGGCTACACCTTC.

V is TRBV5-6 and J is TRBJ1-2; the D is unclear. V was trimmed by 0 bases and J by 4 bases, leaving 10 bases between them. The CDR3 loop spans 14 amino acids. From germline, CDR1 is SGHDT and CDR2 YYEEEE. CDR3 region: CASSLERISYGYTF. The CDR3 nucleotides read TGTGCCAGCAGCTTGGAGCGAATCAGCTATGGCTACACCTTC. The full variable domain, rest sourced from reference TRBV5-6 and TRBJ1-2, is DAGVTQSPTHLIKTRGQQVTLRCSPKSGHDTVSWYQQALGQGPQFIFQYYEEEERQRGNFPDRFSGHQFPNYSSELNVNALLLGDSALYLCASSLERISYGYTFGSGTRLTVV.

The rearrangement uses TRBV9 and TRBJ2-1; D gene ambiguous. The V end was cut by 4 bases, the J end by 6 bases, with 11 bases between. The CDR3 covers 13 residues. Germline values: CDR1 SGDLS, CDR2 YYNGEE. CDR3 amino acids: CASSPSVGNEQFF. The CDR3 bases are TGTGCCAGCAGCCCCAGCGTTGGCAATGAGCAGTTCTTC.